This passage covers 28 T cell receptor beta chains from one sample sequenced in a study of T cell clonotyping in hematopoietic cell transplantation. The protocol was immunoSEQ multiplex PCR, while the TCRdb copy is restricted to in-frame clones and leaves out a portion. Among about 9,300 clones listed, around 85% were seen once. The sequenced sample was PBMCs, obtained 180 days after allogeneic stem cell transplant. All receptors derive from a human patient who had an allogeneic stem cell transplant, so the T cells may come from the graft donor. The donor label of this sample is uncertain. Some clones in this sample may be carry-over from other donors' samples.

This clone was detected only once. The gene calls are TRBV30 and TRBJ1-5, with D perhaps matching TRBD1 (6 bases). Germline CDR1 GTSNPN, CDR2 SVGIG (reference sequence). This CDR3 contains 15 residues. Trimming took 0 bases from V and 12 from J, leaving 21 bases between them. CDR3 loop: CAWSVKGGDSGLQHF. In DNA form, the CDR3 reads TGTGCCTGGAGTGTTAAGGGGGGTGATTCCGGGCTCCAGCATTTT.

This rearrangement joins TRBV19 to TRBJ1-6; TRBD1 matches at 9 bases. The junction had 4 bases not matched to a gene; V was cut back by 4 bases and J by 9 bases. Germline CDR1 reads LNHDA; CDR2 reads SQIVND (reference sequence). The CDR3 sequence is 14 residues long. DNA for the CDR3: TGTGCCAGTAGTACTGGGACAGGGCTTTCACCCCTCCACTTT. Translation: CASSTGTGLSPLHF.

CDR3 loop: CASSLDAGGIYNEQFF. CDR3 nucleotides: TGCGCCAGCAGCTTGGACGCGGGGGGCATCTACAATGAGCAGTTCTTC. The chain carries TRBV5-1 and TRBJ2-1; TRBD2 aligns across 8 bases. Trimming removed 0 bases from V and 3 bases from J; junction bases left unmatched: 5. CDR1 is SGHRS, CDR2 YFSETQ, per germline. The CDR3 is made up of 16 amino acids.

The chain has TRBV7-2 and TRBJ2-5; D is tentatively TRBD1 or TRBD2 (6 bases each). Trimming removed 1 base from V and 7 bases from J, with 19 bases in between. This CDR3 contains 16 residues. Looked up from germline, CDR1 is SGHTA and CDR2 is FQGNSA. In nucleotides, the CDR3 is TGTGCCAGCAGCTTAGACGGGGGCGGAATAACGCGGACCCAGTACTTC. Its protein product is CASSLDGGGITRTQYF.

CDR3 nucleotides: TGTGCCAGCAGCTTAGTCGGCTCCCGGGGGGCGGGGACCCAGTACTTC. Encoded protein: CASSLVGSRGAGTQYF. This chain links TRBV7-6 with TRBJ2-5; tentative D call: TRBD2 (7 bases). V lost 1 base to trimming and J lost 7 bases, with 19 bases between them. The CDR3 extends over 16 amino acids. Germline CDR1 SGHVS, CDR2 FNYEAQ.

The chain carries TRBV5-1 and TRBJ1-2; 7 bases match TRBD1. Germline CDR1 is SGHRS and CDR2 is YFSETQ. The CDR3 sequence is 13 residues long. V lost 1 base, J lost 8 bases, and 5 bases stayed unmatched. The CDR3 DNA is TGCGCCAGCAGCTTGCGGGGACAGATGGGCTACACCTTC. It is translated as CASSLRGQMGYTF. Full variable domain (remainder filled in from reference TRBV5-1 and TRBJ1-2): KAGVTQTPRYLIKTRGQQVTLSCSPISGHRSVSWYQQTPGQGLQFLFEYFSETQRNKGNFPGRFSGRQFSNSRSEMNVSTLELGDSALYLCASSLRGQMGYTFGSGTRLTVV.

The genes are TRBV9 and TRBJ1-2; weak D call: TRBD1 (5 bases). There are 12 residues in the CDR3. Germline V gene sequence: CDR1 SGDLS, CDR2 YYNGEE. Trimming took off 4 bases at V and 2 bases at J, with 6 bases between the two ends. The chain's CDR3 is CASSWDNYGYTF. The CDR3 DNA is TGTGCCAGCAGCTGGGACAACTATGGCTACACCTTC.

The V call is TRBV5-4, the J call TRBJ1-2; D may be TRBD1 (5 bases). The V gene's germline CDR1 is SGHNT and CDR2 YYREEE (reference sequence). The CDR3 is made up of 14 amino acids. The V end was cut by 4 bases, the J end by 4 bases, with 14 bases between. The chain's CDR3 is CASSPNQGPYGYTF. The DNA of the CDR3 is TGTGCCAGCAGCCCCAATCAGGGCCCCTATGGCTACACCTTC.

The chain uses TRBV5-4 and TRBJ1-4, with D tentatively TRBD1 (5 bases). V was clipped by 0 bases and J by 5 bases, with 5 bases between them. The germline V gene has CDR1 SGHNT and CDR2 YYREEE (reference sequence). CDR3 length: 13 residues. The CDR3 sequence is CASSLDRNEKLFF. CDR3 coding DNA: TGTGCCAGCAGCTTGGACAGGAATGAAAAACTGTTTTTT.

The chain joins TRBV4-2 to TRBJ1-2, with no clear D. The germline V gene encodes CDR1 LGHNA and CDR2 YNFKEQ. With 4 bases removed from V and 8 bases from J, the gap between germline ends came to 20 bases. The CDR3 length is 15 residues. For the CDR3, the DNA is TGTGCCAGCAGCCCCCAGGACCGCCCCATGGGGGGCTACACCTTC. Residues: CASSPQDRPMGGYTF.

The chain links TRBV25-1 to TRBJ2-7, with TRBD2 as a possible D gene (5 bases). The V end lost 6 bases, the J end lost 1 base, and 13 bases lay between the germline ends. Germline values: CDR1 MGHDK, CDR2 SYGVNS. This CDR3 region has 14 residues. The CDR3 loop is CASRTAGRSYEQYF. The CDR3 region has the DNA TGTGCCAGCAGGACGGCGGGCCGGTCCTACGAGCAGTACTTC.

By sample share, this clone is large. V usage is TRBV30 and J usage is TRBJ1-1; D is unclear. Germline V lookup: CDR1 GTSNPN, CDR2 SVGIG (reference sequence). The V gene lost 5 bases and the J gene lost 2 bases, with 12 bases spanning the gap. The CDR3 extends over 13 amino acids. The CDR3 here is CAWSLSPNTEAFF. As DNA, the CDR3 is TGTGCCTGGTCCCTTAGCCCAAACACTGAAGCTTTCTTT.

The chain joins TRBV30 to TRBJ2-3, with 9 bases matching TRBD2. CDR3 size: 14 residues. The V segment lost 0 bases and the J segment 6 bases; nucleotides outside the gene matches: 4. Per germline, CDR1 GTSNPN and CDR2 SVGIG (reference sequence). CDR3 bases: TGTGCCTGGAGTGTGCCTAGCGGGGAGGATACGCAGTATTTT. As protein: CAWSVPSGEDTQYF.

The chain uses TRBV27 and TRBJ1-6, with 8 bases that match TRBD1. The CDR3 sequence is 18 residues long. Germline CDR1 reads MNHEY; CDR2 reads SMNVEV (reference sequence). The ends lost 6 bases at V and 8 bases at J; junction bases unmatched: 18. The DNA for the CDR3 is TGTGCCAGCAGCTCTCTGGGCAGGACAGGGAATGCCCATTCACCCCTCCACTTT. Encoded protein: CASSSLGRTGNAHSPLHF.

This clone came up once. The chain uses TRBV7-9 and TRBJ1-5, with D possibly being TRBD1 (5 bases). The germline gives CDR1 SEHNR, CDR2 FQNEAQ (reference sequence). This CDR3 has 12 amino acids. The germline V and J ends were trimmed by 5 bases and 5 bases, with 7 bases remaining between them. CDR3 nucleotide sequence: TGTGCCAGCAGCGGCAGGGATCAGCCCCAGCATTTT. Translation: CASSGRDQPQHF.

The chain combines TRBV6-5 with TRBJ1-5; D is possibly TRBD1 (6 bases). CDR1 is MNHEY, CDR2 SVGAGI, per germline. V gave up 5 bases and J gave up 7 bases, with 18 bases separating them. The CDR3 loop spans 15 amino acids. The CDR3 protein is CASSLSMGAGQPQHF. CDR3 DNA sequence: TGTGCCAGCAGTCTTAGTATGGGGGCGGGGCAGCCCCAGCATTTT.

The chain is built from TRBV28 and TRBJ1-2; D is possibly TRBD1 (5 bases). CDR3 size: 14 residues. Trimming shortened V by 1 base and J by 3 bases, and 9 bases separated the two germline ends. CDR1 is MDHEN, CDR2 SYDVKM, per germline. The CDR3 DNA is TGTGCCAGCAGTTTATCCACAGGTGACTATGGCTACACCTTC. Protein product: CASSLSTGDYGYTF.

This rearrangement joins TRBV11-2 to TRBJ1-3, with 7 bases that match TRBD1. Germline-derived CDR1 and CDR2 are SGHAT and FQNNGV. The CDR3 runs 16 residues. V dropped 2 bases and J dropped 4; count of bases not matched to a gene: 8. CDR3 sequence reads: CASSLPHRGPGNTIYF. In DNA form, the CDR3 reads TGTGCCAGCAGCTTACCTCACAGGGGTCCGGGAAACACCATATATTTT.

The V gene is TRBV7-3, the J gene TRBJ2-2; 7 nucleotides match TRBD1. Germline V CDR1 and CDR2: SGHTA, FQGTGA. The CDR3 runs 15 residues. J lost 7 bases, V lost 5 bases, and 10 bases had no gene match. The CDR3 here is CASSNRGTQYGELFF. CDR3 in DNA: TGTGCCAGCAGCAACAGGGGAACCCAATACGGGGAGCTGTTTTTT.

J is TRBJ2-7 and V is TRBV7-3; D gene ambiguous. This CDR3 has 14 residues. In germline, CDR1 is SGHTA, CDR2 FQGTGA. V shed 2 bases and J shed 2 bases, with 10 bases lying between them. CDR3 in amino acids: CASSLASAAYEQYF. In nucleotides, the CDR3 is TGTGCCAGCAGCTTAGCGTCGGCGGCCTACGAGCAGTACTTC.

The rearrangement uses TRBV9 and TRBJ2-7; tentatively, D is TRBD2 (7 bases). Germline V gives CDR1 SGDLS, CDR2 YYNGEE. Trimming took off 0 bases at V and 4 bases at J, with 11 bases between the two ends. This CDR3 contains 14 residues. The CDR3 protein is CASSVEGGGYEQYF. As DNA, the CDR3 is TGTGCCAGCAGCGTAGAGGGGGGAGGGTACGAGCAGTACTTC.

The chain employs TRBV5-4 and TRBJ1-6; D is unclear. Trimming shortened V by 3 bases and J by 7 bases, and 11 bases separated the two germline ends. The CDR3 totals 14 residues. In germline, CDR1 is SGHNT, CDR2 YYREEE (reference sequence). CDR3 protein: CASSWDKGNSPLHF. CDR3 in DNA: TGTGCCAGCAGCTGGGATAAAGGAAATTCACCCCTCCACTTT. The variable domain in full, with the rest retrieved from reference TRBV5-4 and TRBJ1-6, is ETGVTQSPTHLIKTRGQQVTLRCSSQSGHNTVSWYQQALGQGPQFIFQYYREEENGRGNFPPRFSGLQFPNYSSELNVNALELDDSALYLCASSWDKGNSPLHFGNGTRLTVT.

This rearrangement joins TRBV11-3 to TRBJ2-7, with D tentatively TRBD1 or TRBD2 (5 bases each). The CDR3 is made up of 14 amino acids. Trimming pared 5 bases from V and 1 base from J, leaving 12 bases between. Germline CDR1 is SGHNT and CDR2 is YENEEA. CDR3 coding DNA: TGTGCCAGCAGCGAGGGACCGGCTTCCTACGAGCAGTACTTC. Its protein is CASSEGPASYEQYF.

The chain couples TRBV5-1 to TRBJ1-6; D gene unclear. The V gene's germline CDR1 is SGHRS and CDR2 YFSETQ. CDR3 length: 17 amino acids. Trimming took off 4 bases at V and 4 bases at J, with 18 bases between the two ends. The CDR3 loop reads CASSGKLKQRYNSPLHF. In DNA form, the CDR3 reads TGCGCCAGCAGCGGAAAACTAAAACAGCGATATAATTCACCCCTCCACTTT.

This sequence joins TRBV6-5 and TRBJ1-1; perhaps TRBD1 as D (5 bases). Germline V gene lookup returns CDR1 MNHEY and CDR2 SVGAGI. This CDR3 has 13 residues. The ends were cut back, 2 bases at V and 4 bases at J, with 8 bases in the middle. CDR3 bases: TGTGCCAGCAGTTACGTCGGGACCACTGAAGCTTTCTTT. Translated, it gives CASSYVGTTEAFF.

This sequence joins TRBV30 and TRBJ1-1, with D perhaps TRBD1 (5 bases). CDR1 is GTSNPN, CDR2 SVGIG, per germline (reference sequence). CDR3 length equals 13 residues. V shed 3 bases and J shed 4 bases, with 12 bases lying between them. The CDR3 here is CAWSLGGSTEAFF. DNA for the CDR3: TGTGCCTGGAGCCTTGGGGGGAGCACTGAAGCTTTCTTT.

This chain connects TRBV2 to TRBJ2-1; D gene uncertain. Trimming removed 2 bases from V and 8 bases from J, with 7 bases in between. From germline, CDR1 is SNHLY and CDR2 FYNNEI. The length of the CDR3 is 12 residues. As DNA, the CDR3 is TGTGCCAGCAGTGAACGGATGTATGAGCAGTTCTTC. This encodes CASSERMYEQFF.

V gene TRBV6-5 combines with J gene TRBJ1-1; no clear D gene. The CDR3 has 14 amino acids. Between the trimmed V and J ends, which lost 5 bases and 4 bases, there was a span of 14 bases. Germline V gene sequence: CDR1 MNHEY, CDR2 SVGAGI. The CDR3 here is CASSISTVITEAFF. The DNA of the CDR3 is TGTGCCAGCAGTATTTCGACGGTAATCACTGAAGCTTTCTTT.